The 25 T cell receptor beta chains below come from one sample, sequenced in a study of cytomegalovirus exposure and HLA in healthy donors. PCR involved 60 Vbeta and 13 Jbeta primers. Generated by immunoSEQ multiplex PCR, the TCRdb table keeps only in-frame clones and is missing some. Here the sample spans 100,000 to 150,000 clones, 83% being singletons. The sample comprised PBMCs. The receptors originated from a girl between 2 and 10 years old in good health and CMV-seronegative.

This clone was picked up a small number of times. V and J are TRBV5-6 and TRBJ2-1; 11 bases match TRBD2. The length of the CDR3 is 17 residues. The germline V gene encodes CDR1 SGHDT and CDR2 YYEEEE. With V trimmed by 2 bases and J by 4 bases, 8 bases remained unmatched. For the CDR3, the DNA is TGTGCCAGCAGCTTCGTACCTAGCGGGGGGCCTTACAATGAGCAGTTCTTC. This gives the protein CASSFVPSGGPYNEQFF.

The V and J genes are TRBV9 and TRBJ2-2; D gene uncertain. The CDR3 extends over 14 amino acids. The V gene's germline CDR1 is SGDLS and CDR2 YYNGEE. V gave up 0 bases and J gave up 7 bases, with 10 bases separating them. CDR3 bases: TGTGCCAGCAGCGTAGTGGTGGGCATCGGGGAGCTGTTTTTT. This codes for CASSVVVGIGELFF.

This clone is a singleton in its sample. The chain is built from TRBV21-1 and TRBJ1-4; TRBD1 reflects the table's D call only, with no check against the DNA. TRBV21-1 is marked as a pseudogene. The CDR3 is 14 residues long. CDR3 protein: CASSPKGLGEKLFF. The CDR3 region has the DNA TGTGCCAGCAGCCCTAAGGGGCTGGGCGAAAAACTGTTTTTT.

The chain is built from TRBV27 and TRBJ2-7, with 9 positions matching TRBD2. This CDR3 spans 15 amino acids. Germline assignment: CDR1 MNHEY and CDR2 SMNVEV (reference sequence). V dropped 8 bases and J dropped 3; count of bases not matched to a gene: 11. The CDR3 sequence is CASRFNSGGNYEQYF. The DNA for the CDR3 is TGTGCCAGCCGCTTTAATAGCGGGGGCAACTACGAGCAGTACTTC.

The J gene is TRBJ2-5, the V gene TRBV25-1, with D uncertain. The CDR3 runs 16 residues. Germline V gives CDR1 MGHDK, CDR2 SYGVNS. V shed 6 bases and J shed 1 base, with 18 bases lying between them. For the CDR3, the DNA is TGTGCCAGCAGCACCTTAGAAATTTACGCCCAAGAGACCCAGTACTTC. Amino acid sequence: CASSTLEIYAQETQYF.

The CDR3 coding sequence is TGTGCCAGCAGTTCGCCCGGACAGGGGGACTATGGCTACACCTTC. It specifies CASSSPGQGDYGYTF. V and J are TRBV28 and TRBJ1-2; 10 nucleotides line up with TRBD1. Germline V CDR1 and CDR2: MDHEN, SYDVKM. The V segment lost 4 bases and the J segment 3 bases; nucleotides outside the gene matches: 5. This CDR3 has 15 amino acids.

The V and J genes are TRBV6-5 and TRBJ1-2, with 9 nucleotides matching TRBD1. J lost 4 bases, V lost 5 bases, and 2 bases had no gene match. The CDR3 is made up of 13 amino acids. Per germline, CDR1 MNHEY and CDR2 SVGAGI. The CDR3 protein is CASSGQGLYGYTF. In DNA, the CDR3 is TGTGCCAGCAGTGGACAGGGGCTCTATGGCTACACCTTC.

V and J are TRBV6-1 and TRBJ2-5; maybe TRBD1 (6 bases). The J call is doubtful: the DNA matches TRBJ2-7 better. CDR3 length: 14 amino acids. CDR1 and CDR2 from the germline V gene are MNHNS and SASEGT. This CDR3 is CASSAVDSSYEQYF. The CDR3 DNA reads as TGTGCCAGCAGTGCCGTGGACAGCTCCTACGAGCAGTACTTC.

The chain combines TRBV15 with TRBJ2-7, with 10 bases fitting TRBD2. The CDR3 is made up of 17 amino acids. The junction had 10 bases not matched to a gene; V was cut back by 2 bases and J by 3 bases. Germline loops: CDR1 LNHNV, CDR2 YYDKDF (reference sequence). DNA for the CDR3: TGTGCCACCAGCAGACCCGAGGGACTAGCGACCCTCTACGAGCAGTACTTC. Its protein is CATSRPEGLATLYEQYF.

Only a few counts were recorded for this clone. The chain combines TRBV4-3 with TRBJ1-4, with D tentatively TRBD1 (5 bases). CDR3 length: 18 residues. The germline V and J ends were trimmed by 1 base and 0 bases, with 15 bases remaining between them. Per the germline V gene, CDR1 is LGHNA and CDR2 is YSLEER. Written as DNA, the CDR3 is TGCGCCAGCAGCCAAGGGGGGACGGGGGATACAACTAATGAAAAACTGTTTTTT. It codes for CASSQGGTGDTTNEKLFF.

This clone was seen a few times. V is TRBV5-1 and J is TRBJ1-6; D ambiguous. The CDR3 totals 15 residues. Germline lookup yields CDR1 SGHRS and CDR2 YFSETQ. V was pared by 0 bases and J by 2 bases, with 6 bases between. The CDR3: CASSLAPPYNSPLHF. CDR3 in DNA: TGCGCCAGCAGCTTGGCTCCCCCCTATAATTCACCCCTCCACTTT.

The chain recombines TRBV20-1 with TRBJ2-7; D not resolved. Germline-derived CDR1 and CDR2 are DFQATT and SNEGSKA (reference sequence). The CDR3 contains 11 residues. V was clipped by 6 bases and J by 2 bases, with 8 bases between them. This CDR3 is CSARRTYEQYF. The CDR3 DNA follows: TGCAGTGCGAGGCGGACCTACGAGCAGTACTTC.

The rearrangement uses TRBV28 and TRBJ1-1; D remains unclear. This CDR3 contains 12 residues. V dropped 2 bases and J dropped 4 bases, with 5 bases sitting between them. Looked up from germline, CDR1 is MDHEN and CDR2 is SYDVKM. In DNA, the CDR3 is TGTGCCAGCAGTTTACGTTTCACTGAAGCTTTCTTT. This sequence encodes CASSLRFTEAFF.

V and J are TRBV18 and TRBJ2-7; perhaps TRBD2 as D (5 bases). Germline assignment: CDR1 KGHSH and CDR2 LQKENI. Trimming pared 6 bases from V and 0 bases from J, leaving 15 bases between. The CDR3 is 15 residues long. CDR3 DNA sequence: TGTGCCAGCTCCAGGACTGCCCAAAGCTCCTACGAGCAGTACTTC. It encodes CASSRTAQSSYEQYF.

V and J are TRBV2 and TRBJ2-2; TRBD2 matches 14 bases. This CDR3 spans 20 amino acids. In germline, CDR1 is SNHLY, CDR2 FYNNEI. V shed 6 bases, J shed 1 base, and the junction held 13 bases outside the gene matches. CDR3 amino acids: CASRMGLAGEYGLNTGELFF. CDR3 nucleotide sequence: TGTGCCAGCAGGATGGGACTAGCGGGAGAATATGGCTTGAACACCGGGGAGCTGTTTTTT.

V and J are TRBV21-1 and TRBJ1-1. TRBV21-1 represents a pseudogene. This CDR3 has 15 amino acids. The CDR3 DNA is TGTGCCAGCAGCAAAGTTCACACGTCGGGCACTGAAGCTTTCTTT. Translation gives CASSKVHTSGTEAFF.

CDR3 nucleotide sequence: TGCGCCAGCAGCTTGAGCGGGGCCGGGGAGCTGTTTTTT. It is translated as CASSLSGAGELFF. This chain uses TRBV5-1 with TRBJ2-2; 7 nucleotides agree with TRBD2. Looked up from germline, CDR1 is SGHRS and CDR2 is YFSETQ. The CDR3 runs 13 residues. Trimming removed 1 base from V and 6 bases from J; junction bases left unmatched: 0.

The chain has TRBV7-9 and TRBJ1-1, with D maybe TRBD1 (5 bases). This CDR3 spans 13 amino acids. Germline CDR1 is SEHNR and CDR2 is FQNEAQ (reference sequence). V lost 5 bases, J lost 8 bases, and 15 bases lay in between. The CDR3 DNA reads as TGTGCCAGCAGCCACGGGACTGGGGGAGAAGCTTTCTTT. It translates to CASSHGTGGEAFF. The full variable domain, rest sourced from reference TRBV7-9 and TRBJ1-1, is DTGVSQNPRHKITKRGQNVTFRCDPISEHNRLYWYRQTLGQGPEFLTYFQNEAQLEKSRLLSDRFSAERPKGSFSTLEIQRTEQGDSAMYLCASSHGTGGEAFFGQGTRLTVV.

V and J are TRBV18 and TRBJ1-5; D ambiguous. Trimming took 2 bases from V and 4 from J, leaving 12 bases between them. Germline CDR1 KGHSH, CDR2 LQKENI. The CDR3 runs 15 residues. The CDR3 nucleotides are TGTGCCAGCTCACCAGCGGGTACGGGGAATCAGCCCCAGCATTTT. Protein product: CASSPAGTGNQPQHF.

The table lists this clone with a few counts. V and J are TRBV5-1 and TRBJ1-3; D gene unclear. V lost 4 bases to trimming and J lost 8 bases, with 19 bases between them. Germline CDR1 and CDR2: SGHRS and YFSETQ. CDR3 length: 15 residues. The CDR3 is CASSPWASATDTIYF. CDR3 nucleotide sequence: TGCGCCAGCAGCCCATGGGCCTCGGCCACCGACACCATATATTTT.

The rearrangement uses TRBV4-3 and TRBJ1-4; 8 bases map to TRBD1. J was trimmed by 8 bases and V by 3 bases; bases with no gene match: 5. CDR1 and CDR2 (germline): LGHNA, YSLEER. The CDR3 is 14 amino acids. The CDR3 DNA sequence: TGCGCCAGCAGCCATCCGGACAGGGAAGAAAAACTGTTTTTT. Its translation: CASSHPDREEKLFF.

This clone was seen more than once but under ten times. This chain connects TRBV5-4 to TRBJ1-3; no reliable D call. This CDR3 comprises 14 residues. The ends were cut back, 2 bases at V and 0 bases at J, with 6 bases in the middle. CDR1 and CDR2 (germline): SGHNT, YYREEE (reference sequence). The CDR3 spells CASSFGNSGNTIYF. The CDR3 DNA is TGTGCCAGCAGCTTCGGGAACTCTGGAAACACCATATATTTT.

V and J are TRBV30 and TRBJ2-5; the D gene is possibly TRBD1 (5 bases). Matching the DNA end better, TRBJ2-7 makes the J call doubtful. CDR1 and CDR2 (germline): GTSNPN, SVGIG (reference sequence). The CDR3 extends over 12 amino acids. The CDR3 bases are TGTGCCTGGAGTGTTAGGGGCTACGAGCAGTACTTC. Its translation: CAWSVRGYEQYF.

This chain connects TRBV19 to TRBJ1-3; 9 bases fit TRBD1. The germline CDR1 and CDR2 sequences are LNHDA and SQIVND (reference sequence). The length of the CDR3 is 14 residues. J was trimmed by 7 bases and V by 5 bases; bases with no gene match: 6. The CDR3 loop reads CASSSQGAFNTIYF. The CDR3 DNA reads TGTGCCAGTAGTTCACAGGGGGCGTTTAACACCATATATTTT.

The gene calls are TRBV11-2 and TRBJ2-7; no definite D call. CDR1 SGHAT and CDR2 FQNNGV come from the germline V gene. CDR3 size: 15 residues. V was clipped by 4 bases and J by 1 base, with 14 bases between them. The chain's CDR3 is CASSSIDKLSYEQYF. The CDR3 DNA reads as TGTGCCAGCAGCTCGATAGACAAACTGTCCTACGAGCAGTACTTC.